These T cell receptor beta chains were read from a single sample in a study of T cell responses to AZD1222 COVID-19 vaccine. Assay: immunoSEQ multiplex PCR; the TCRdb copy retains only in-frame clones and omits some. The sample has about 140,000 clones, roughly 90% seen once. Sequenced material: peripheral blood, taken on day 0 of AZD1222 vaccination. These receptors were obtained from an adult in good health. Each CDR3 is given with its conserved first and last residue. A D gene is named only where the DNA matches it firmly. Expanded clones get a size class; other rows say once, few or many, or leave the size out.

abundance	v_gene	d_gene	j_gene	CDR3aa	CDR3nt
.	TRBV6-5	.	TRBJ2-1	CASSYSIETTYNEQFF	TGTGCCAGCAGTTACTCGATAGAGACAACCTACAATGAGCAGTTCTTC
once	TRBV18	.	TRBJ2-2	CASSPGTVNTGELFF	TGTGCCAGCTCACCAGGGACGGTCAACACCGGGGAGCTGTTTTTT
.	TRBV19	.	TRBJ1-2	CASSIGTAYGYTF	TGTGCCAGTAGTATCGGAACAGCTTATGGCTACACCTTC
once	TRBV24-1	.	TRBJ1-1	CATRGMSNTEAFF	TGTGCCACCAGAGGGATGTCGAACACTGAAGCTTTCTTT
.	TRBV19	.	TRBJ2-1	CASSIAGSAQFF	TGTGCCAGTAGTATAGCTGGCAGCGCGCAGTTCTTC
.	TRBV2	.	TRBJ1-3	CASSEFVGYGNTIYF	TGTGCCAGCAGTGAATTCGTAGGGTACGGAAACACCATATATTTT
few	TRBV19	.	TRBJ2-3	CASSIRSTGESQSTDTQYF	TGTGCCAGTAGTATCCGTTCAACGGGGGAATCACAAAGCACAGATACGCAGTATTTT
once	TRBV11-2	.	TRBJ2-3	CASRRRAGTQYF	TGTGCCAGCAGGAGAAGGGCGGGTACGCAGTATTTT
.	TRBV3-1/TRBV3-2	TRBD2	TRBJ2-3	CASSQDATSGITDTQYF	TGTGCCAGCAGCCAAGATGCGACTAGCGGGATCACAGATACGCAGTATTTT
.	TRBV9	TRBD2	TRBJ2-3	CASSVGASGAHGTQYF	TGTGCCAGCAGCGTAGGGGCTAGCGGGGCGCACGGTACGCAGTATTTT
.	TRBV6-5	.	TRBJ1-1	CAGLTGNTEAFF	TGTGCCGGTCTAACAGGGAACACTGAAGCTTTCTTT
.	TRBV12-3/TRBV12-4	.	TRBJ1-2	CASSLESQGYTF	TGTGCCAGCAGCCTGGAATCTCAGGGCTACACCTTC
.	TRBV7-9	TRBD1	TRBJ1-1	CASSFTGTENTEAFF	TGTGCCAGCAGCTTTACCGGGACAGAGAACACTGAAGCTTTCTTT
.	TRBV28	TRBD1	TRBJ1-5	CASSPGTGGSSNQPQHF	TGTGCCAGCAGTCCCGGGACAGGGGGAAGTAGCAATCAGCCCCAGCATTTT
once	TRBV30	TRBD1	TRBJ2-7	CAWNSARTGGALSYEQYF	TGTGCCTGGAATAGTGCCCGGACAGGGGGCGCTTTGTCCTACGAGCAGTACTTC
.	TRBV5-1	.	TRBJ1-6	CASSLGSSYNSPLHF	TGCGCCAGCAGCTTGGGTAGTTCCTATAATTCACCCCTCCACTTT
.	TRBV4-1	.	TRBJ1-2	CASSQSNIGWDGYTF	TGCGCCAGCAGCCAAAGCAACATCGGGTGGGATGGCTACACCTTC
.	TRBV6-5	TRBD1	TRBJ2-7	CASSSLTGTVAYEQYF	TGTGCCAGCAGTTCCTTAACCGGGACAGTAGCCTACGAGCAGTACTTC
.	TRBV3-1/TRBV3-2	TRBD2	TRBJ2-7	CASSRAGGPYEQYF	TGTGCCAGCAGCCGGGCGGGGGGACCCTACGAGCAGTACTTC
.	TRBV19	.	TRBJ2-1	CASSTGTLYNEQFF	TGTGCCAGTAGTACTGGGACACTCTACAATGAGCAGTTCTTC
.	TRBV18	.	TRBJ1-5	CASSPLGQGGQPQHF	TGTGCCAGCTCACCACTCGGGCAGGGAGGCCAGCCCCAGCATTTT
.	TRBV6-4	.	TRBJ2-1	CASSEGANNEQFF	TGTGCCAGCAGTGAGGGGGCGAACAATGAGCAGTTCTTC
.	TRBV30	TRBD1	TRBJ2-5	CAWSVRQGETQYF	TGTGCCTGGAGTGTACGACAGGGGGAGACCCAGTACTTC
once	TRBV28	TRBD2	TRBJ2-7	CASSLGGGWRDPYEQYF	TGTGCCAGCAGTTTAGGCGGGGGATGGAGGGACCCTTACGAGCAGTACTTC
.	TRBV6-2/TRBV6-3	.	TRBJ1-5	CASSKNLYQPQHF	TGTGCCAGCAGTAAGAACCTATATCAGCCCCAGCATTTT
.	TRBV12-5	TRBD2	TRBJ2-1	CASGTGTSGYNEQFF	TGTGCTAGTGGTACCGGGACTAGCGGTTACAATGAGCAGTTCTTC
.	TRBV27	.	TRBJ2-7	CASRNTGTYEQYF	TGTGCCAGCAGAAATACAGGTACCTACGAGCAGTACTTC
.	TRBV9	TRBD1	TRBJ2-1	CASSVTGTGNNEQFF	TGTGCCAGCAGCGTAACCGGGACAGGAAACAATGAGCAGTTCTTC
.	TRBV25-1	.	TRBJ2-2	CASSKVSETGELFF	TGTGCCAGCAGTAAAGTTAGCGAAACCGGGGAGCTGTTTTTT
.	TRBV10-3	.	TRBJ2-3	CAISESSPSRLGDTQYF	TGTGCCATCAGTGAGTCCTCGCCTAGCCGTTTGGGAGATACGCAGTATTTT
few	TRBV9	.	TRBJ2-1	CASSQTGYNEQFF	TGTGCCAGCAGCCAGACAGGTTACAATGAGCAGTTCTTC
.	TRBV27	.	TRBJ1-2	CASSFRNTNYGYTF	TGTGCCAGCAGTTTCCGGAACACCAACTATGGCTACACCTTC
once	TRBV4-1	.	TRBJ2-7	CASSQAETYEQYF	TGCGCCAGCAGCCAAGCGGAGACCTACGAGCAGTACTTC
.	TRBV5-4	.	TRBJ2-1	CASSLGYGGANEQFF	TGTGCCAGCAGCTTGGGATACGGTGGAGCCAATGAGCAGTTCTTC
once	TRBV6-6	TRBD1	TRBJ2-5	CASRFRGSYQETQYF	TGTGCCAGCAGGTTCAGGGGGAGCTACCAAGAGACCCAGTACTTC
.	TRBV6-5	TRBD1	TRBJ1-2	CATGGAGGYGYTF	TGTGCCACAGGGGGCGCGGGCGGGTATGGCTACACCTTC
.	TRBV28	.	TRBJ2-1	CASTPPAPAVNYNEQFF	TGTGCCAGCACCCCACCCGCCCCGGCCGTAAACTACAATGAGCAGTTCTTC
.	TRBV19	TRBD2	TRBJ2-4	CASSMVLGRDIQYF	TGTGCCAGTAGTATGGTTCTAGGGAGGGACATTCAGTACTTC
many	TRBV30	.	TRBJ2-7	CAWNTGIAEQYF	TGTGCCTGGAACACAGGGATAGCCGAGCAGTACTTC
few	TRBV10-3	TRBD1	TRBJ1-1	CAISETTGGSLNTEAFF	TGTGCCATCAGTGAGACGACAGGGGGCTCCCTGAACACTGAAGCTTTCTTT
.	TRBV24-1	TRBD2	TRBJ2-2	CATSDLRGRDTGELFF	TGTGCCACCAGTGATTTGCGCGGGAGGGACACCGGGGAGCTGTTTTTT
.	TRBV7-9	TRBD1	TRBJ1-5	CASSPGQQDQPQHF	TGTGCCAGCAGCCCGGGACAGCAGGATCAGCCCCAGCATTTT
once	TRBV19	TRBD1	TRBJ1-2	CASSPRDSYYGYTF	TGTGCCAGTAGTCCGAGGGACAGCTACTATGGCTACACCTTC
.	TRBV6-5	.	TRBJ1-5	CASSSYGRSSNQPQHF	TGTGCCAGCAGTTCTTACGGACGTAGTAGCAATCAGCCCCAGCATTTT
.	TRBV5-1	TRBD1	TRBJ2-7	CASSSARDRVYEQYF	TGCGCCAGCAGCTCCGCTCGGGACAGGGTCTACGAGCAGTACTTC
few	TRBV18	.	TRBJ1-5	CASSQVGTGNQPQHF	TGTGCCAGCTCTCAAGTCGGGACGGGTAATCAGCCCCAGCATTTT
.	TRBV6-5	.	TRBJ1-5	CASSYLGGAGMLPQHF	TGTGCCAGCAGTTACCTAGGGGGGGCAGGGATGCTGCCCCAGCATTTT
.	TRBV4-1	.	TRBJ1-2	CASSHQSYGYTF	TGCGCCAGCAGCCACCAGTCCTATGGCTACACCTTC
.	TRBV9	.	TRBJ2-7	CASSATGLGEQYF	TGTGCCAGCAGCGCGACGGGGTTAGGCGAGCAGTACTTC
.	TRBV6-6	.	TRBJ1-1	CASRRTGSTEAFF	TGTGCCAGCAGACGAACAGGGTCCACTGAAGCTTTCTTT
.	TRBV2	TRBD1	TRBJ1-1	CASSSSGSGQGALRSDTEAFF	TGTGCCAGCAGTTCGAGTGGTTCGGGACAGGGGGCGCTTCGCTCGGACACTGAAGCTTTCTTT
.	TRBV19	TRBD2	TRBJ2-1	CASSIEAWRELYNEQFF	TGTGCCAGTAGTATAGAGGCTTGGCGGGAGCTCTACAATGAGCAGTTCTTC
.	TRBV28	.	TRBJ2-7	CASSCRQFHCEQYF	TGTGCCAGCAGTTGTCGGCAGTTCCATTGCGAGCAGTACTTC
.	TRBV20-1	.	TRBJ2-1	CSASGGGRGHNEQFF	TGCAGTGCTAGTGGGGGCGGGAGAGGGCACAATGAGCAGTTCTTC
.	TRBV7-2	TRBD1	TRBJ2-4	CASSTGQGAGNIQYF	TGTGCCAGCAGCACAGGACAGGGGGCGGGAAACATTCAGTACTTC
once	TRBV11-2	TRBD1	TRBJ1-1	CASSLRLHLQTGRTEAFF	TGTGCCAGCAGCTTACGCTTACACCTTCAGACAGGGAGGACTGAAGCTTTCTTT
.	TRBV9	TRBD2	TRBJ2-7	CASSAREDSYEQYF	TGTGCCAGCAGCGCCCGGGAGGACTCCTACGAGCAGTACTTC